The T cell receptor (beta chain) described here comes from a study of identical twins. Looked up from germline, CDR1 is SGHVS and CDR2 is FNYEAQ. The CDR3 spans 15 residues. V lost 1 base and J 2 bases, leaving 11 bases between the germline ends. There are many counts of this clonotype. Each CDR3 protein gets one entry after TCRdb re-called the 5' RACE reads with MiXCR. Among 700,000 or so distinct CDR3 sequences listed, 21% were seen once. These same records also appear under a second study, on T cells expressing NK-cell markers.

The receptor comes from a woman in her late teens or twenties in good health. The sequenced sample was PBMCs. The genes are TRBV7-6 and TRBJ1-1; no firm D call. This chain's CDR3 is CASSLGGVLNTEAFF. CDR3 DNA: TGTGCCAGCAGCTTAGGTGGCGTGCTAAACACTGAAGCTTTCTTT.